The source of this T cell receptor beta chain is a study of cytomegalovirus exposure and HLA in healthy donors. Libraries were prepared by immunoSEQ multiplex PCR; TCRdb keeps only in-frame clonotypes and omits some of them. Of some 200,000 clones listed, roughly four fifths are singletons. About this clone itself: What it binds is not known.

Study findings and constraints: A list of 150 or so TCR beta chains associated with cytomegalovirus was given. Rare TCR sequences predominated, though certain public TCRs were found in many donors. CMV antigen specificity of a few CMV-associated chains was confirmed in vitro.

This CDR3 has 12 amino acids. V was trimmed by 1 base and J by 8 bases, leaving 6 bases between them. Germline CDR1 reads SGHNT; CDR2 reads YYREEE (reference sequence). Sequencing was performed on PBMCs. The chain employs TRBV5-4 and TRBJ1-4, with D unclear. The clonotype comes from a woman under 30 in good health and CMV-seropositive. In DNA form, the CDR3 reads TGTGCCAGCAGCTTGTACAACGAAAAACTGTTTTTT. Protein product: CASSLYNEKLFF.